This passage covers 23 T cell receptor beta chains from one sample sequenced in a study of blood T cells in healthy people across ages (dated by TCRdb to between 2015 and 2016). Libraries were made using 5' RACE. TCRdb shows the sequencer as Illumina HiSeq 2500. The second PCR ran for roughly 7 to 11 cycles and used a J-beta primer mix along with a sample-barcoded 5' primer. TCRdb took the public reads, trimmed them with fastp at Q25, ran MiXCR for clone calling and kept in-frame beta chains. CDR3 protein duplicates are merged, each entry listing the most common genes and DNA. Counted in this sample were 1.5 million to 2 million distinct CDR3 sequences; 49% of them appeared once. The top ten hold roughly 2.1% of the sample. The sequencing sample was made of blood. The receptors originated from a woman aged 40 to 49 in good health.

The chain links TRBV28 to TRBJ2-5, with 7 positions matching TRBD2. The J call may be faulty, since TRBJ2-7 better matches the DNA end. The germline V gene has CDR1 MDHEN and CDR2 SYDVKM. The CDR3 is 15 residues long. The CDR3 here is CASSSWTSGRDEQYF. The DNA for the CDR3 is TGTGCCAGCAGTTCATGGACTAGTGGTCGCGACGAGCAGTACTTC.

The chain recombines TRBV13 with TRBJ2-5, with 10 bases matching TRBD1. Trimming removed 4 bases from V and 4 bases from J; junction bases left unmatched: 9. Germline CDR1 PRHDT, CDR2 FYEKMQ (reference sequence). The CDR3 has 16 amino acids. This CDR3 is CASSYVRDRGGETQYF. The DNA of the CDR3 is TGTGCCAGCAGCTACGTCCGGGACAGGGGAGGAGAGACCCAGTACTTC.

This sequence joins TRBV28 and TRBJ2-2; the match to TRBD1 covers 7 bases. This CDR3 has 15 amino acids. The V segment lost 5 bases and the J segment 5 bases; nucleotides outside the gene matches: 8. CDR1 and CDR2 (germline): MDHEN, SYDVKM. CDR3 bases: TGTGCCAGCAGTGTTCCGGGACAGAGGACCGGGGAGCTGTTTTTT. Translated, it gives CASSVPGQRTGELFF. The full variable domain, its missing parts supplied by reference TRBV28 and TRBJ2-2, is DVKVTQSSRYLVKRTGEKVFLECVQDMDHENMFWYRQDPGLGLRLIYFSYDVKMKEKGDIPEGYSVSREKKERFSLILESASTNQTSMYLCASSVPGQRTGELFFGEGSRLTVL.

A word on this clonotype: The germline gene is not matched at one end of the junction; a read error may be the cause. The chain combines TRBV7-8 with TRBJ2-3, with D possibly TRBD1 on 5 matching bases. The CDR3 runs to 16 residues. Germline lookup yields CDR1 SGHVS and CDR2 FQNEAQ. The CDR3 sequence is CAGSLAQDTYTDTQYF. Here the CDR3 DNA reads TGTGCCGGCAGCTTAGCACAGGACACCTACACAGATACGCAGTATTTT.

For this clonotype: One junction end does not reproduce the germline sequence, and a read error may be involved. The chain is built from TRBV27 and TRBJ2-1; D is perhaps TRBD1 (6 bases). There are 13 residues in the CDR3. Germline loops: CDR1 MNHEY, CDR2 SMNVEV (reference sequence). Written as DNA, the CDR3 is TGTGCCGGCAGTATACAGGGAAACAATGAGCAGTTCTTC. It is translated as CAGSIQGNNEQFF.

The genes are TRBV24-1 and TRBJ1-5; D is uncertain. V lost 1 base, J lost 3 bases, and 6 bases lay in between. The CDR3 length is 14 residues. Germline V CDR1 and CDR2: KGHDR, SFDVKD. Here the CDR3 reads CATSDFGTNQPQHF. The CDR3 DNA sequence: TGTGCCACCAGTGATTTTGGCACCAATCAGCCCCAGCATTTT.

The J gene is TRBJ2-3, the V gene TRBV4-2; 8 nucleotides line up with TRBD1. The CDR3 spans 16 residues. Trimming cost V 2 bases and J 7 bases; bases outside gene matches: 11. From germline, CDR1 is LGHNA and CDR2 YNFKEQ. In DNA, the CDR3 is TGTGCCAGCAGCCAATCCTTAGGACAGGGCCGAAATACGCAGTATTTT. This sequence encodes CASSQSLGQGRNTQYF.

V usage is TRBV24-1 and J usage is TRBJ2-1; a weak D match, TRBD2 (6 bases). The CDR3 sequence is 16 residues long. Germline loops: CDR1 KGHDR, CDR2 SFDVKD. Trimming took off 1 base at V and 8 bases at J, with 17 bases between the two ends. CDR3 sequence (DNA): TGTGCCACCAGTGATTTAGGGACTCGCGATAGCTATGAGCAGTTCTTC. Amino acid sequence: CATSDLGTRDSYEQFF.

This clonotype came up a few times. The chain has TRBV28 and TRBJ1-4, with D perhaps matching TRBD1 (5 bases). This CDR3 spans 15 amino acids. CDR1 is MDHEN, CDR2 SYDVKM, per germline. V lost 7 bases and J 5 bases, leaving 17 bases between the germline ends. In nucleotides, the CDR3 is TGTGCCAGCACCGTGGGGGGAGGGCTGAATGAAAAACTGTTTTTT. Its protein product is CASTVGGGLNEKLFF.

This clonotype was seen a few times. The chain couples TRBV12-3 or TRBV12-4 to TRBJ2-5; no definite D call. This CDR3 is built from 15 residues. The V end lost 4 bases, the J end lost 2 bases, and 14 bases lay between the germline ends. CDR3 in amino acids: CASSYIHGRQETQYF. The CDR3, as DNA: TGTGCCAGCAGTTATATCCACGGCAGACAAGAGACCCAGTACTTC.

The rearrangement joins TRBV27 to TRBJ2-3; 12 bases match TRBD2. Trimming cost V 2 bases and J 1 base; bases outside gene matches: 7. The CDR3 is made up of 18 amino acids. Germline V gene lookup returns CDR1 MNHEY and CDR2 SMNVEV (reference sequence). The CDR3 coding sequence is TGTGCCAGCAGTTTAGGCTTACTAGCGGGGGGAGGCACAGATACGCAGTATTTT. Translating gives CASSLGLLAGGGTDTQYF.

This clonotype was found many times. This sequence joins TRBV29-1 and TRBJ2-7; tentatively, D is TRBD2 (5 bases). CDR1 is SQVTM and CDR2 is ANQGSEA in the germline V gene. The CDR3 is 13 amino acids. With 2 bases removed from V and 4 bases from J, the gap between germline ends came to 12 bases. The DNA of the CDR3 is TGCAGCGTTGAATCCGGGTCGGGGTACGAGCAGTACTTC. Protein product: CSVESGSGYEQYF.

This clonotype was seen more than once but under ten times. The chain has TRBV11-1 and TRBJ2-5; TRBD2 matches at 9 bases. Germline V gives CDR1 SGHAT, CDR2 FQDESV (reference sequence). V shed 0 bases, J shed 1 base, and the junction held 3 bases outside the gene matches. This CDR3 spans 16 amino acids. CDR3 sequence: CASSLAPTSGQETQYF. The CDR3 region has the DNA TGTGCCAGCAGCTTAGCCCCGACTAGCGGCCAAGAGACCCAGTACTTC.

This clonotype was detected only a few times. The chain recombines TRBV4-1 with TRBJ2-3; TRBD2 matches at 15 bases. Looked up from germline, CDR1 is MGHRA and CDR2 is YSYEKL. The V segment lost 4 bases and the J segment 5 bases; nucleotides outside the gene matches: 7. The CDR3 sequence is 17 residues long. CDR3 bases: TGCGCCAGCAGCCTTTCAGGACTAGCGGGGGGGTTAGATACGCAGTATTTT. This encodes CASSLSGLAGGLDTQYF.

V gene TRBV3-1 combines with J gene TRBJ2-3, with 10 nucleotides matching TRBD1. The CDR3 has 16 residues. The germline gives CDR1 LGHDT, CDR2 YNNKEL (reference sequence). V dropped 1 base and J dropped 1; count of bases not matched to a gene: 2. The CDR3 DNA is TGTGCCAGCAGCCAAGTTGGGACAGGGGGCACAGATACGCAGTATTTT. Translated: CASSQVGTGGTDTQYF.

This rearrangement joins TRBV29-1 to TRBJ1-2; 8 positions agree with TRBD1. The germline V gene encodes CDR1 SQVTM and CDR2 ANQGSEA. V dropped 7 bases and J dropped 4; count of bases not matched to a gene: 8. The CDR3 runs to 13 residues. The CDR3, as DNA: TGCAGCGCCGAGGGACAGGAAGCCTATGGCTACACCTTC. This sequence encodes CSAEGQEAYGYTF. The full variable domain, with the rest looked up from reference TRBV29-1 and TRBJ1-2, is SAVISQKPSRDICQRGTSLTIQCQVDSQVTMMFWYRQQPGQSLTLIATANQGSEATYESGFVIDKFPISRPNLTFSTLTVSNMSPEDSSIYLCSAEGQEAYGYTFGSGTRLTVV.

The V call is TRBV6-1, the J call TRBJ2-7, with a tentative D call TRBD1 (5 bases). Trimming took off 5 bases at V and 0 bases at J, with 17 bases between the two ends. CDR1 is MNHNS, CDR2 SASEGT, per germline. The CDR3 consists of 16 residues. The DNA for the CDR3 is TGTGCCAGCAGTCCAGGGATGAAGACCCTCTCCTACGAGCAGTACTTC. This translates into CASSPGMKTLSYEQYF.

The chain employs TRBV14 and TRBJ2-3, with 8 bases matching TRBD1. CDR1 is SGHDN, CDR2 FVKESK, per germline. With 10 bases clipped from V and 3 bases from J, the junction kept 6 bases outside the gene matches. This CDR3 is 13 amino acids long. This CDR3 reads CATGQGLTDTQYF. The CDR3 DNA is TGTGCCACAGGACAGGGATTAACAGATACGCAGTATTTT.

This clonotype was picked up a small number of times. The chain combines TRBV5-1 with TRBJ2-3; tentative D call: TRBD2 (6 bases). Germline V gene sequence: CDR1 SGHRS, CDR2 YFSETQ. The CDR3 runs to 14 residues. V lost 4 bases, J lost 6 bases, and 15 bases lay in between. As DNA, the CDR3 is TGCGCCAGCAGCAAACTAGCTGTGGGGGATACGCAGTATTTT. Translated: CASSKLAVGDTQYF.

CDR3 DNA sequence: TGCGCCAGCAGCTTGGCCGCACAGGGGAATGAGCAGTTCTTC. This translates into CASSLAAQGNEQFF. This chain uses TRBV5-1 with TRBJ2-1; 7 bases align to TRBD1. V gave up 0 bases and J gave up 7 bases; unmatched junction bases: 4. Germline CDR1 reads SGHRS; CDR2 reads YFSETQ. CDR3 length: 14 residues.

This clonotype was seen more than once but under ten times. The V gene is TRBV4-3, the J gene TRBJ2-3; D is ambiguous. This CDR3 comprises 15 residues. Trimming stripped 0 bases from V and 0 bases from J, with 7 bases between. CDR1 and CDR2 (germline): LGHNA, YSLEER. The CDR3 coding sequence is TGCGCCAGCAGCCAAGACTACCCTAGCACAGATACGCAGTATTTT. Amino acids: CASSQDYPSTDTQYF.

The rearrangement links TRBV4-3 to TRBJ1-4; D gene ambiguous. Per germline, CDR1 LGHNA and CDR2 YSLEER. This CDR3 contains 16 residues. The V and J ends lost 0 bases and 8 bases respectively, with 16 bases between them. CDR3 sequence reads: CASSQEIGRVSEKLFF. CDR3 coding DNA: TGCGCCAGCAGCCAAGAAATAGGGAGGGTGAGCGAAAAACTGTTTTTT.

The rearrangement links TRBV7-6 to TRBJ2-7; 12 nucleotides match TRBD1. CDR3 size: 13 residues. Trimming at V came to 11 bases and at J to 7 bases, leaving 9 bases not matched to a gene. CDR1 is SGHVS and CDR2 is FNYEAQ in the germline V gene. The CDR3 DNA sequence: TGTGCCTCGGGGGGACAGGGGGCCTCTGAGCAGTACTTC. Protein sequence: CASGGQGASEQYF.